The source of this TCR beta chain is a study of blood T cell repertoires in COVID-19. Whole-study context: The United States, Italy and Spain were the sources of the acute and convalescent COVID-19 samples.

The CDR3 runs 14 residues. V dropped 5 bases and J dropped 4 bases, with 15 bases sitting between them. CDR1 is MNHEY and CDR2 is SVGAGI in the germline V gene. Source study methods: Amplification of reference gene primers provided the estimated nucleated cell counts. Produced via immunoSEQ multiplex PCR; TCRdb's table is partial and in-frame only. V, J and clone size are those of that table, while D and trimming were read from the DNA. The table records about 190,000 clones, around 90% of them present only once. The rearrangement links TRBV6-5 to TRBJ2-7, with D tentatively TRBD2 (5 bases). Sequencing was performed on peripheral blood. The sequence was obtained from a man aged 35 to 55 with acute or convalescent COVID-19. The CDR3 protein is CASSPVGRRYEQYF. The CDR3 region has the DNA TGTGCCAGCAGTCCCGTGGGAAGGAGGTACGAGCAGTACTTC.